These 30 T cell receptor beta chains were sequenced from one sample in a study of T cells in Graves' hyperthyroidism and ophthalmopathy. The investigators amplified TCR beta CDR3 regions from RNA transcripts. First-round RT-PCR with HTBI primers amplified the TCR CDR3 region. In TCRdb, the multiplex PCR reads were re-called with MiXCR into one record per CDR3 protein. The sample includes hundreds of thousands of distinct CDR3 sequences, approximately 14% of them seen just once. The specimen sequenced was blood. The receptors derive from a woman aged 50 to 60 with Graves' ophthalmopathy.

The rearrangement links TRBV15 to TRBJ1-6; no definite D call. The CDR3 runs 16 residues. Germline loops: CDR1 LNHNV, CDR2 YYDKDF (reference sequence). The V end was cut by 0 bases, the J end by 8 bases, with 14 bases between. CDR3 sequence reads: CATSRDLRVGDSPLHF. In nucleotides, the CDR3 is TGTGCCACCAGCAGAGATCTAAGAGTTGGGGATTCACCCCTCCACTTT. The variable domain in full, with the rest retrieved from reference TRBV15 and TRBJ1-6, is DAMVIQNPRYQVTQFGKPVTLSCSQTLNHNVMYWYQQKSSQAPKLLFHYYDKDFNNEADTPDNFQSRRPNTSFCFLDIRSPGLGDTAMYLCATSRDLRVGDSPLHFGNGTRLTVT.

This clonotype has ten or more counts. The chain carries TRBV7-8 and TRBJ2-5; no firm D call. Trimming removed 0 bases at V and 5 bases at J, with 4 bases between. The CDR3 is 12 residues long. CDR1 is SGHVS, CDR2 FQNEAQ, per germline. The CDR3 reads CASSLAFETQYF. The CDR3 bases are TGTGCCAGCAGCTTAGCGTTTGAGACCCAGTACTTC.

The V and J genes are TRBV6-2 or TRBV6-3 and TRBJ1-4, with D unresolved. Trimming removed 4 bases at V and 8 bases at J, with 17 bases between. The CDR3 is made up of 15 amino acids. Germline values: CDR1 MNHEY, CDR2 SVGEGT. CDR3 region: CASSFSATGVEKLFF. The CDR3 DNA is TGTGCCAGCAGTTTCTCGGCCACGGGAGTCGAAAAACTGTTTTTT.

Details on this clonotype: A clone one base away is much larger, so this may be a read error. This rearrangement joins TRBV6-2 or TRBV6-3 to TRBJ2-7; TRBD2 agrees at 8 bases. The length of the CDR3 is 16 residues. With V trimmed by 0 bases and J by 5 bases, 9 bases remained unmatched. CDR1 MNHEY and CDR2 SVGEGT come from the germline V gene. CDR3 DNA: TGTGCCAGCAGTTACTCATTAGCGGGAACGAGCGACGAGCAGTACTTC. Its translation: CASSYSLAGTSDEQYF.

In its sample, this clonotype was seen a few times. The chain employs TRBV27 and TRBJ2-3; the D is unclear. CDR1 is MNHEY and CDR2 is SMNVEV in the germline V gene (reference sequence). This CDR3 has 14 residues. Trimming took off 5 bases at V and 0 bases at J, with 9 bases between the two ends. As DNA, the CDR3 is TGTGCCAGCAGTCTGGGGAAGAGCACAGATACGCAGTATTTT. It encodes CASSLGKSTDTQYF.

On this clonotype itself: Sequence at one end of the junction differs from germline and may be a read error. The CDR3 loop reads CASTERGTALSNQPQHF. The CDR3 region has the DNA TGTGCCAGCACTGAACGAGGGACAGCCCTCAGCAATCAGCCCCAGCATTTT. The gene calls are TRBV6-1 and TRBJ1-5, with 7 nucleotides matching TRBD1. This CDR3 contains 17 residues. The germline gives CDR1 MNHNS, CDR2 SASEGT.

This clonotype has a handful of counts. The genes are TRBV5-1 and TRBJ2-6; D gene uncertain. The CDR3 covers 17 residues. Trimming pared 1 base from V and 0 bases from J, leaving 11 bases between. CDR1 is SGHRS and CDR2 is YFSETQ in the germline V gene. The CDR3 protein is CASSLNSFSSGANVLTF. CDR3 coding DNA: TGCGCCAGCAGCTTGAACAGCTTCAGCTCTGGGGCCAACGTCCTGACTTTC.

The sample holds many counts of this clonotype. This sequence joins TRBV12-3 or TRBV12-4 and TRBJ1-5; 8 positions agree with TRBD1. The CDR3 sequence is 15 residues long. V was clipped by 6 bases and J by 5 bases; unmatched bases: 9. As DNA, the CDR3 is TGTGCCAGCAGCAAATCGACAGGGGCCGATCAGCCCCAGCATTTT. Amino acids: CASSKSTGADQPQHF.

There are a few counts of this clonotype. J is TRBJ2-1 and V is TRBV7-8, with 7 bases lining up with TRBD1. This CDR3 has 16 residues. Per the germline V gene, CDR1 is SGHVS and CDR2 is FQNEAQ. V trimming: 0 bases; J trimming: 6 bases; junction bases outside the gene matches: 8. The CDR3 DNA is TGTGCCAGCAGCTTAGCAGACAGGGTTATCATCAATGAGCAGTTCTTC. Amino acid sequence: CASSLADRVIINEQFF.

In this sample, this clonotype turned up many times. The chain carries TRBV28 and TRBJ1-2; TRBD1 agrees at 7 bases. This CDR3 is 14 amino acids long. The V gene's germline CDR1 is MDHEN and CDR2 SYDVKM. V was clipped by 7 bases and J by 7 bases; unmatched bases: 12. The DNA of the CDR3 is TGTGCCAGCACCACGGGACAGTACACCGGTGGCTACACCTTC. Protein: CASTTGQYTGGYTF.

The V gene is TRBV6-1, the J gene TRBJ2-7, with D possibly TRBD2 on 6 matching bases. CDR3 length equals 14 residues. Deletions cut 6 bases from V and 6 bases from J, with 18 bases between. Looked up from germline, CDR1 is MNHNS and CDR2 is SASEGT. CDR3 nucleotides: TGTGCCAGCAGATGGGGAGGTTTTTCTAGCGAGCAGTACTTC. Protein product: CASRWGGFSSEQYF.

This clonotype was observed a handful of times. This rearrangement joins TRBV19 to TRBJ2-1; 15 nucleotides agree with TRBD2. Germline CDR1 and CDR2: LNHDA and SQIVND (reference sequence). This CDR3 has 21 amino acids. Trimming removed 2 bases from V and 3 bases from J; junction bases left unmatched: 14. The CDR3 reads CASSIFGESGLAGGDYNEQFF. CDR3 nucleotides: TGTGCCAGTAGTATATTCGGGGAATCGGGACTAGCGGGAGGTGACTACAATGAGCAGTTCTTC. Based on the CDR3 plus reference TRBV19 and TRBJ2-1, the full variable domain is DGGITQSPKYLFRKEGQNVTLSCEQNLNHDAMYWYRQDPGQGLRLIYYSQIVNDFQKGDIAEGYSVSREKKESFPLTVTSAQKNPTAFYLCASSIFGESGLAGGDYNEQFFGPGTRLTVL.

The sample holds many counts of this clonotype. This chain uses TRBV11-2 with TRBJ2-7; no firm D call. V lost 8 bases to trimming and J lost 9 bases, with 17 bases between them. The CDR3 spans 12 residues. Germline CDR1 is SGHAT and CDR2 is FQNNGV. The CDR3 DNA follows: TGTGCCAGCGGATGGAAAAAGGTGTTGCAGTACTTC. Translating it yields CASGWKKVLQYF.

As for this clonotype: It is likely a read error, because the conserved phenylalanine at the end of the CDR3 is missing. The rearrangement uses TRBV5-6 and TRBJ1-2; 7 nucleotides align to TRBD1. Trimming cost V 2 bases and J 7 bases; bases outside gene matches: 11. The CDR3 is 15 amino acids. From germline, CDR1 is SGHDT and CDR2 YYEEEE. CDR3 loop: CASSFQTGVDGGYTL. In DNA form, the CDR3 reads TGTGCCAGCAGCTTTCAAACAGGGGTGGATGGTGGCTACACCCTC.

The V gene is TRBV4-3, the J gene TRBJ1-2, with D perhaps matching TRBD1 (5 bases). This CDR3 comprises 15 residues. V was shortened by 1 base and J by 13 bases, with 22 bases between the two germline ends. Germline V lookup: CDR1 LGHNA, CDR2 YSLEER. The CDR3 region has the DNA TGCGCCAGCAGCCAAGCTGGGGGAGGGCGGTTTCATTTCACCTTC. It codes for CASSQAGGGRFHFTF.

This clonotype was counted only a few times. The J gene is TRBJ1-2, the V gene TRBV19; D is undetermined. This CDR3 comprises 14 residues. Trimming took 3 bases from V and 1 from J, leaving 9 bases between them. The germline V gene has CDR1 LNHDA and CDR2 SQIVND (reference sequence). This chain's CDR3 is CASSMTHGNYGYTF. The CDR3 nucleotides read TGTGCCAGTAGTATGACCCACGGTAACTATGGCTACACCTTC.

This clonotype was found many times. The chain is built from TRBV4-1 and TRBJ2-7; TRBD1 might be the D (6 bases). V was cut by 1 base and J by 2 bases, with 9 bases left in between. The CDR3 spans 14 residues. Germline CDR1 and CDR2: MGHRA and YSYEKL. Here the CDR3 DNA reads TGCGCCAGCAGCCAAGCGGACAGTACCTACGAGCAGTACTTC. It yields the protein CASSQADSTYEQYF.

This clonotype was seen more than once but under ten times. CDR3 loop: CASSVGAGTASGSANYGYTF. Here the CDR3 DNA reads TGTGCCAGCAGCGTAGGCGCCGGGACAGCTTCTGGTTCAGCTAACTATGGCTACACCTTC. The chain couples TRBV9 to TRBJ1-2, with 7 positions matching TRBD1. V shed 0 bases and J 0 bases; nucleotides not matched to a gene: 17. The CDR3 extends over 20 amino acids. The germline V gene encodes CDR1 SGDLS and CDR2 YYNGEE. The complete variable domain, with remaining parts taken from reference TRBV9 and TRBJ1-2, reads DSGVTQTPKHLITATGQRVTLRCSPRSGDLSVYWYQQSLDQGLQFLIQYYNGEERAKGNILERFSAQQFPDLHSELNLSSLELGDSALYFCASSVGAGTASGSANYGYTFGSGTRLTVV.

The rearrangement links TRBV29-1 to TRBJ2-1; maybe TRBD2 (6 bases). The length of the CDR3 is 14 residues. V gave up 3 bases and J gave up 6 bases, with 15 bases separating them. The germline gives CDR1 SQVTM, CDR2 ANQGSEA. CDR3 amino acids: CSVDGLARFNEQFF. CDR3 DNA: TGCAGCGTTGATGGCCTAGCGAGATTCAATGAGCAGTTCTTC.

Ten or more counts support this clonotype. The chain carries TRBV2 and TRBJ1-1; D gene uncertain. The CDR3 is 13 residues long. V was cut by 8 bases and J by 1 base, with 11 bases left in between. Germline values: CDR1 SNHLY, CDR2 FYNNEI. CDR3 in DNA: TGTGCCAGCGGGTCCGAAGCGAACACTGAAGCTTTCTTT. Encoded protein: CASGSEANTEAFF. Full variable domain (remainder filled in from reference TRBV2 and TRBJ1-1): EPEVTQTPSHQVTQMGQEVILRCVPISNHLYFYWYRQILGQKVEFLVSFYNNEISEKSEIFDDQFSVERPDGSNFTLKIRSTKLEDSAMYFCASGSEANTEAFFGQGTRLTVV.

This clonotype was detected only a few times. This chain links TRBV6-4 with TRBJ2-3, with a tentative D call TRBD1 (5 bases). The CDR3 covers 16 residues. Germline V gives CDR1 MRHNA, CDR2 SNTAGT. V was cut by 4 bases and J by 2 bases, with 16 bases left in between. In nucleotides, the CDR3 is TGTGCCAGCAGTGCTTCTGGGGCCCAAGCCACAGATACGCAGTATTTT. It is translated as CASSASGAQATDTQYF.

V and J are TRBV7-6 and TRBJ2-2; D perhaps matches TRBD2 (5 bases). The CDR3 extends over 15 amino acids. Germline values: CDR1 SGHVS, CDR2 FNYEAQ. With 5 bases removed from V and 4 bases from J, the gap between germline ends came to 14 bases. CDR3 in DNA: TGTGCCAGCAGCCAACAGACTACCACCACCGGGGAGCTGTTTTTT. This gives the protein CASSQQTTTTGELFF.

CDR3 sequence: CASSSPTRTGEETQYF. CDR3 in DNA: TGTGCCAGCAGCTCCCCAACTCGGACAGGAGAGGAGACCCAGTACTTC. The rearrangement uses TRBV11-1 and TRBJ2-5; 7 bases line up with TRBD1. V gave up 4 bases and J gave up 5 bases; unmatched junction bases: 13. This CDR3 spans 16 amino acids. In germline, CDR1 is SGHAT, CDR2 FQDESV (reference sequence).

At least ten counts were recorded for this clonotype. The chain carries TRBV20-1 and TRBJ2-7; D assignment may be TRBD1 or TRBD2 (5 bases each). V lost 0 bases to trimming and J lost 4 bases, with 13 bases between them. Germline assignment: CDR1 DFQATT and CDR2 SNEGSKA (reference sequence). This CDR3 has 14 amino acids. CDR3 coding DNA: TGCAGTGCTAGAGATAGGGAAGGGGAGTACGAGCAGTACTTC. Amino acids: CSARDREGEYEQYF.

This clonotype came up many times. The chain joins TRBV7-3 to TRBJ2-3; no clear D gene. CDR3 length equals 15 residues. The V gene lost 1 base and the J gene lost 1 base, with 9 bases spanning the gap. The germline V gene encodes CDR1 SGHTA and CDR2 FQGTGA. Here the CDR3 DNA reads TGTGCCAGCAGCTTAAGTCCCGGGCGCACAGATACGCAGTATTTT. It yields the protein CASSLSPGRTDTQYF.

The gene calls are TRBV2 and TRBJ2-1; 14 nucleotides line up with TRBD2. After removal of 2 bases from V and 8 bases from J, the junction contained 5 bases not matched to a gene. Germline CDR1 reads SNHLY; CDR2 reads FYNNEI. This CDR3 has 16 amino acids. CDR3 coding DNA: TGTGCCAGCAGTGAACCGGGACTAGCGGGAGCGGATGAGCAGTTCTTC. Its protein is CASSEPGLAGADEQFF. The whole variable domain, filled in from reference TRBV2 and TRBJ2-1, reads EPEVTQTPSHQVTQMGQEVILRCVPISNHLYFYWYRQILGQKVEFLVSFYNNEISEKSEIFDDQFSVERPDGSNFTLKIRSTKLEDSAMYFCASSEPGLAGADEQFFGPGTRLTVL.

The rearrangement joins TRBV13 to TRBJ2-2; the D is unclear. The CDR3 is made up of 13 amino acids. Deletions cut 1 base from V and 6 bases from J, with 6 bases between. From germline, CDR1 is PRHDT and CDR2 FYEKMQ (reference sequence). The CDR3 nucleotides are TGTGCCAGCAGCTTAGACGACTCCGGGGAGCTGTTTTTT. As protein: CASSLDDSGELFF.

This clonotype was seen more than once but under ten times. The CDR3 reads CASSLFSPVMNTEAFF. CDR3 DNA: TGTGCCAGCAGTTTATTCTCCCCGGTCATGAACACTGAAGCTTTCTTT. The chain has TRBV28 and TRBJ1-1, with D uncertain. V lost 1 base and J lost 0, with 12 bases in between. The length of the CDR3 is 16 residues. The germline gives CDR1 MDHEN, CDR2 SYDVKM.

This clonotype was seen more than once but under ten times. The chain recombines TRBV20-1 with TRBJ2-7; 9 bases match TRBD1. The CDR3 is made up of 16 amino acids. Germline V gene data show CDR1 as DFQATT and CDR2 as SNEGSKA (reference sequence). The V segment lost 0 bases and the J segment 5 bases; nucleotides outside the gene matches: 11. CDR3 sequence: CSARDDRGLPGDEQYF. DNA of the CDR3: TGCAGTGCTAGAGACGACAGGGGGTTGCCCGGGGACGAGCAGTACTTC.

This clonotype was seen more than once but under ten times. The chain employs TRBV25-1 and TRBJ2-5; 8 bases are shared with TRBD1. This CDR3 spans 15 amino acids. Germline trimming cut 4 bases from V and 1 base from J; bases unmatched to any gene: 5. Germline assignment: CDR1 MGHDK and CDR2 SYGVNS. The CDR3 DNA follows: TGTGCCAGCAGTGGTCTGGACAGGGTCCAAGAGACCCAGTACTTC. Protein sequence: CASSGLDRVQETQYF.